The TCR beta chain under discussion was sequenced for a study of response to subunit inactivated influenza vaccine. Germline V gives CDR1 SGHKS, CDR2 YYEKEE (reference sequence). The CDR3 covers 18 residues. The V and J ends lost 0 bases and 0 bases respectively, with 13 bases between them. This clonotype occurred many times. Its antigen remains unknown. Regarding the study as a whole: The authors proposed limited new T cell recruitment per seasonal influenza vaccination.

A single record per CDR3 protein comes from TCRdb applying MiXCR to the RT-PCR reads. The sample gives about 160,000 distinct CDR3 sequences, about a tenth of which show up once; around 12% is in the top ten. This sequence was found in a man aged 45-60 years who received an inactivated influenza vaccine. V and J are TRBV5-5 and TRBJ2-6; D tentatively fits TRBD1 or TRBD2 (5 bases each). The sequencing here drew on non-naive T cells sorted from PBMCs, taken more than 35 days after vaccination. CDR3 sequence: CASSLVSGTHSGANVLTF. Written as DNA, the CDR3 is TGTGCCAGCAGCTTGGTTTCAGGGACCCACTCTGGGGCCAACGTCCTGACTTTC.